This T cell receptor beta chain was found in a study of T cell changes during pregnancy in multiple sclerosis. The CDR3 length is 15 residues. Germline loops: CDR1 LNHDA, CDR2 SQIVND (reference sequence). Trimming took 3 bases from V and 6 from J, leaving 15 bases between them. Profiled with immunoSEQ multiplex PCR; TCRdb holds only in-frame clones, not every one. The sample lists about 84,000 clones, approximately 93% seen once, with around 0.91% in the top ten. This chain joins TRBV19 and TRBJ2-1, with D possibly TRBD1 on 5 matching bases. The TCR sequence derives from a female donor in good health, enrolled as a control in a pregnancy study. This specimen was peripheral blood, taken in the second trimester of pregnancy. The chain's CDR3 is CASSMGQGFLNEQFF. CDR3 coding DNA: TGTGCCAGTAGTATGGGGCAAGGCTTCCTCAATGAGCAGTTCTTC.